This TCR beta chain was captured in a study of blood T cell repertoires in COVID-19. Study in general: From the United States, Italy and Spain came samples of acute and convalescent COVID-19.

The assay was immunoSEQ multiplex PCR, and TCRdb's table has in-frame clones only and misses some. The sample has roughly 220,000 clones, roughly 80% seen once; the top ten hold approximately 1.3%. Germline lookup yields CDR1 MDHEN and CDR2 SYDVKM. This CDR3 is 13 amino acids long. Deletions cut 6 bases from V and 2 bases from J, with 10 bases between. The V call is TRBV28, the J call TRBJ1-2, with no clear D. Source material: PBMCs or T cells enriched from blood (not recorded which). This receptor was obtained from a woman between 40 and 50 years old with acute COVID-19. CDR3 in amino acids: CASSPGVNYGYTF. CDR3 DNA sequence: TGTGCCAGCAGCCCCGGGGTAAACTATGGCTACACCTTC.